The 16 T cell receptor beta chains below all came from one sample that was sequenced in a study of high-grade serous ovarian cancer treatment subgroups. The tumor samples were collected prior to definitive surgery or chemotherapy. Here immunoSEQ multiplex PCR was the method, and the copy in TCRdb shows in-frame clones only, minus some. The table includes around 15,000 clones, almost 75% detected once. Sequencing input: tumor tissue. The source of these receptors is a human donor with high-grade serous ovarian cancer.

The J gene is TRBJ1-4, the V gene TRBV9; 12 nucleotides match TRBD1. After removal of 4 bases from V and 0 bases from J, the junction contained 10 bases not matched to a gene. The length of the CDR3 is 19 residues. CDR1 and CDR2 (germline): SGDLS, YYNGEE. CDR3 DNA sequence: TGTGCCAGCAGCCCCCCCGGGACAGGGGGCTTGGCAACTAATGAAAAACTGTTTTTT. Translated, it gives CASSPPGTGGLATNEKLFF.

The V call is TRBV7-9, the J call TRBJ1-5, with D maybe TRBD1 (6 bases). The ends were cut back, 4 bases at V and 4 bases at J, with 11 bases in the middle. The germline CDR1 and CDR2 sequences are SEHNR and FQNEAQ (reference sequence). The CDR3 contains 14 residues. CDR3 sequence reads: CASSSYTGNQPQHF. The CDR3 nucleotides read TGTGCCAGCAGCTCATATACAGGGAATCAGCCCCAGCATTTT.

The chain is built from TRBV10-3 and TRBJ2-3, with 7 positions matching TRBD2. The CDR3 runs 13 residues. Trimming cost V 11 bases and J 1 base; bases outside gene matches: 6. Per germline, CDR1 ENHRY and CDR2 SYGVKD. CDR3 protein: CAADGGGTDTQYF. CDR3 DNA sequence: TGTGCCGCCGATGGGGGGGGCACAGATACGCAGTATTTT.

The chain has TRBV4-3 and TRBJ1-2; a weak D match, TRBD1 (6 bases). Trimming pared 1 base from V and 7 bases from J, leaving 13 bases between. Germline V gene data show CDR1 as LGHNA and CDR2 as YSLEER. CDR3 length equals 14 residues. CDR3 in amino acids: CASSQGDKRGGYTF. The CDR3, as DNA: TGCGCCAGCAGCCAAGGGGACAAGAGGGGTGGCTACACCTTC.

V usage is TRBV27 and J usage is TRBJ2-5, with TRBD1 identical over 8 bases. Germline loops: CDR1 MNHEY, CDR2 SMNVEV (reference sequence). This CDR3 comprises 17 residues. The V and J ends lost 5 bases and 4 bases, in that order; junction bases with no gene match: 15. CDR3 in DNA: TGTGCCAGCAGTCCCGCCTCAGGGGGCCTCGGGGGAGAGACCCAGTACTTC. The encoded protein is CASSPASGGLGGETQYF.

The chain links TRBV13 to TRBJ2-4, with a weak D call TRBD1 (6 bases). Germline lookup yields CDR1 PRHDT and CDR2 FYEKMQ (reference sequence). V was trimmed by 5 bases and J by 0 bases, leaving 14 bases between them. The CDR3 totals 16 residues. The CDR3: CASSPRGNRAKNIQYF. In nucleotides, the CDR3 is TGTGCCAGCAGCCCAAGGGGGAATAGAGCCAAAAACATTCAGTACTTC.

The DNA of the CDR3 is TGTGCCAGCAGCCCCGAGCGGGGTCTCTATGGCTACACCTTC. It specifies CASSPERGLYGYTF. The V and J genes are TRBV7-2 and TRBJ1-2; unclear D gene. V was shortened by 5 bases and J by 4 bases, with 14 bases between the two germline ends. Per germline, CDR1 SGHTA and CDR2 FQGNSA. The CDR3 extends over 14 amino acids.

The CDR3 nucleotides read TGCGCCAGCAGCCAAGTGGGTTGGGACAGGGAGACAGATACGCAGTATTTT. Amino acid sequence: CASSQVGWDRETDTQYF. This chain uses TRBV4-1 with TRBJ2-3, with 9 bases aligning to TRBD1. The CDR3 is 17 amino acids. Trimming removed 1 base from V and 3 bases from J; junction bases left unmatched: 8. Germline CDR1 and CDR2: MGHRA and YSYEKL.

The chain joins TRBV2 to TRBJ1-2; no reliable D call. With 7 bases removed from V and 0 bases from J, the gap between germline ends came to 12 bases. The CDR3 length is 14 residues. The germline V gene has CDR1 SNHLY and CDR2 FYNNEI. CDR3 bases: TGTGCCAGCACCGAAGGTGGGGCTAACTATGGCTACACCTTC. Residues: CASTEGGANYGYTF.

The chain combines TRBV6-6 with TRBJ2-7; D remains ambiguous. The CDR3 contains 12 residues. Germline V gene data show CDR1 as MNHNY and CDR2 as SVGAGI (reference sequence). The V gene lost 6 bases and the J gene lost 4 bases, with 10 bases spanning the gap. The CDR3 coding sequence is TGTGCCAGCAGGTTGACGCTTTACGAGCAGTACTTC. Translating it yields CASRLTLYEQYF.

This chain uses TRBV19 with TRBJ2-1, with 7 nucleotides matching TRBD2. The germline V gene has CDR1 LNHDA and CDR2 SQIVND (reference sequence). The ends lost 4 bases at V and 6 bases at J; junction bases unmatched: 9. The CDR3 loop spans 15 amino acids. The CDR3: CASSKSGALSNEQFF. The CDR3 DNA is TGTGCCAGTAGTAAGAGCGGGGCTCTATCCAATGAGCAGTTCTTC.

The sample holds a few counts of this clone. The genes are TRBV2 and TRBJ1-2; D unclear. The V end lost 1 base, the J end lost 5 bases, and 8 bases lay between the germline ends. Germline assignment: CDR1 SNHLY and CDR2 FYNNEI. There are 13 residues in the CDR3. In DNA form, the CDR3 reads TGTGCCAGCAGTGAAGGATCTGGGTATGGCTACACCTTC. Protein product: CASSEGSGYGYTF.

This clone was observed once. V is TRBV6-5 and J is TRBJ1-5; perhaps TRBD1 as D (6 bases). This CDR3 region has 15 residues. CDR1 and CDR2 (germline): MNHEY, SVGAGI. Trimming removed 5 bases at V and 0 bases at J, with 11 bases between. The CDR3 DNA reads TGTGCCAGCAGTAAGGGACACAATAGCAATCAGCCCCAGCATTTT. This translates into CASSKGHNSNQPQHF.

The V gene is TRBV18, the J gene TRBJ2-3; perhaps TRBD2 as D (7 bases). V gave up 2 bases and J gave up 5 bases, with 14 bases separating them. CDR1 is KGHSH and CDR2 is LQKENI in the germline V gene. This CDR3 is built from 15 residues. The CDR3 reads CASSPGRGAGDTQYF. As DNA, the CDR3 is TGTGCCAGCTCACCAGGACGGGGGGCAGGAGATACGCAGTATTTT.

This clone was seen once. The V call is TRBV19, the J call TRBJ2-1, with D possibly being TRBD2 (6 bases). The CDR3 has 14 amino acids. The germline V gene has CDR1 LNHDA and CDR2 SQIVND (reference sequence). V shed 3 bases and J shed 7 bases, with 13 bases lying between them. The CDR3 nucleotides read TGTGCCAGTAGTATGGATCCAGGGAGGAATGAGCAGTTCTTC. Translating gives CASSMDPGRNEQFF. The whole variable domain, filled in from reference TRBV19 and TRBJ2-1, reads DGGITQSPKYLFRKEGQNVTLSCEQNLNHDAMYWYRQDPGQGLRLIYYSQIVNDFQKGDIAEGYSVSREKKESFPLTVTSAQKNPTAFYLCASSMDPGRNEQFFGPGTRLTVL.

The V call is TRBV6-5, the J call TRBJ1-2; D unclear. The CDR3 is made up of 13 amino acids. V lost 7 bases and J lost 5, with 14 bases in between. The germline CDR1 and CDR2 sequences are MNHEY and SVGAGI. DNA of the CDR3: TGTGCCAGCACCAATAGTGACCGGTATGGCTACACCTTC. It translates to CASTNSDRYGYTF.